This T cell receptor beta chain was profiled in a study of T cells in Graves' hyperthyroidism and ophthalmopathy. Regions amplified from RNA transcripts were the TCR beta CDR3 regions. During a first-round RT-PCR of the TCR CDR3, the HTBI primer set was used. Using its own MiXCR run on the multiplex PCR reads, TCRdb lists one record per CDR3 protein. The data contain a few hundred thousand distinct CDR3 sequences, around 14% of them seen just once; the ten biggest clones take up around 5.4%. The sample holds a few counts of this clonotype. Being one base from a much bigger clone, this may be a read error. This CDR3 contains 15 residues. CDR1 SGHTA and CDR2 FQGNSA come from the germline V gene.

The chain links TRBV7-2 to TRBJ2-5; D may be TRBD2 (5 bases). This sequence was found in a woman younger than 45 with Graves' hyperthyroidism that later progressed to Graves' ophthalmopathy. Sequencing was performed on blood. CDR3: CASILARRNQETQYF. In nucleotides, the CDR3 is TGTGCCAGCATCTTAGCGCGACGGAACCAAGAGACCCAGTACTTC.